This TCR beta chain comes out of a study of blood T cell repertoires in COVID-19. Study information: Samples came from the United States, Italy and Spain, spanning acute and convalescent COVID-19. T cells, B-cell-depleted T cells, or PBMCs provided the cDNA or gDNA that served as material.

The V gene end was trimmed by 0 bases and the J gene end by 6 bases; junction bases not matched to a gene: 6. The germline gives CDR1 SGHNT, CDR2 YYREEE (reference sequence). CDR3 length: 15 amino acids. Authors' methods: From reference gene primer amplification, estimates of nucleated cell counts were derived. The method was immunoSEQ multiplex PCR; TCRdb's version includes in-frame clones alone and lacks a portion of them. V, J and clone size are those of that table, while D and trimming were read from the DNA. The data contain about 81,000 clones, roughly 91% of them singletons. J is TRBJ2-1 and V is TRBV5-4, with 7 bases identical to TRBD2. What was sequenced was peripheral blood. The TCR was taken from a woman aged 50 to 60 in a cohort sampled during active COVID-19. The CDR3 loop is CASSLVGLVFNEQFF. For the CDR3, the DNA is TGTGCCAGCAGCTTGGTCGGACTAGTTTTCAATGAGCAGTTCTTC.